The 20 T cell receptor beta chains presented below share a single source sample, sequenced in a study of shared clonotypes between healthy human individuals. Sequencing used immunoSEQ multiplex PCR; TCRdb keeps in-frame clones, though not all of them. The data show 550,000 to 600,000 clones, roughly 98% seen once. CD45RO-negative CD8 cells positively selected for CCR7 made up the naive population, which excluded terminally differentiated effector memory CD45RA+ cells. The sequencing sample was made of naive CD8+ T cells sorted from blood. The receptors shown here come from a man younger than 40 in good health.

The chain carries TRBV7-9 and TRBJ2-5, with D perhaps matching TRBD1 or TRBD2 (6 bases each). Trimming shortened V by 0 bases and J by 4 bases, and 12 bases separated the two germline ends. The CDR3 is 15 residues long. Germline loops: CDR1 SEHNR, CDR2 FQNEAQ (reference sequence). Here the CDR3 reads CASSLARLGGETQYF. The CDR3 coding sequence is TGTGCCAGCAGCTTAGCCAGACTAGGGGGAGAGACCCAGTACTTC.

In DNA, the CDR3 is TGTGCCAGCAGCTTAAGTAGGGAACCCAATCAGCCCCAGCATTTT. It specifies CASSLSREPNQPQHF. This chain links TRBV7-8 with TRBJ1-5, with no clear D. This CDR3 has 15 amino acids. Germline CDR1 SGHVS, CDR2 FQNEAQ. The V gene lost 2 bases and the J gene lost 3 bases, with 11 bases spanning the gap.

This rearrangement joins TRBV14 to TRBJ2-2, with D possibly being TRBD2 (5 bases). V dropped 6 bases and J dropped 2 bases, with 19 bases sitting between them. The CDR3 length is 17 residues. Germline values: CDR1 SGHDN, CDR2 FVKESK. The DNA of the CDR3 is TGTGCCAGCAGTCAAAGACTTTCGGGGTTAAACACCGGGGAGCTGTTTTTT. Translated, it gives CASSQRLSGLNTGELFF.

The CDR3 protein is CASQPHTF. The CDR3 DNA is TGTGCCAGTCAACCCCACACCTTC. V is TRBV9 and J is TRBJ1-2; the D is unclear. Trimming pared 8 bases from V and 12 bases from J, leaving 8 bases between. The CDR3 length is 8 residues. In germline, CDR1 is SGDLS, CDR2 YYNGEE.

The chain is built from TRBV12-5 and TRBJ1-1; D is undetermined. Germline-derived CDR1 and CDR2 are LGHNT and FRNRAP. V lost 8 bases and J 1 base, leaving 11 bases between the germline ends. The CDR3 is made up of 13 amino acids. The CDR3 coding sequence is TGTGCTAGTAGGAGAGGCGGGAACACTGAAGCTTTCTTT. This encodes CASRRGGNTEAFF.

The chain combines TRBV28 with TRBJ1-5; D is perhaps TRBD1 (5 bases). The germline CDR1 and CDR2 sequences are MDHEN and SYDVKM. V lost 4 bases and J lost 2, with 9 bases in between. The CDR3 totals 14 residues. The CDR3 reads CASSYRRGNQPQHF. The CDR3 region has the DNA TGTGCCAGCAGTTACAGGAGAGGCAATCAGCCCCAGCATTTT.

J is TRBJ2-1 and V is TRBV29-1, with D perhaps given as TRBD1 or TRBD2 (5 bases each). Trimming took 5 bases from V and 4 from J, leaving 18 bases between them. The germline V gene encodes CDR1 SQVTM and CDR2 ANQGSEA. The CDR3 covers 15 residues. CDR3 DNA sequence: TGCAGCGTTCTTCTCACCGGGACCCCGTACAATGAGCAGTTCTTC. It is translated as CSVLLTGTPYNEQFF.

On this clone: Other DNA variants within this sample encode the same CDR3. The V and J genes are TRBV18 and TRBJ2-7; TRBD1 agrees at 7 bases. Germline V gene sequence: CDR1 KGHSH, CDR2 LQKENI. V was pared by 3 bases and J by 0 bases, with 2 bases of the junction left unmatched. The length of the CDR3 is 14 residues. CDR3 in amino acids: CASSPDRDSYEQYF. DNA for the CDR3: TGTGCCAGCTCACCCGACAGGGACTCCTACGAGCAGTACTTC. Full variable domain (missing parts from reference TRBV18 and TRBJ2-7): NAGVMQNPRHLVRRRGQEARLRCSPMKGHSHVYWYRQLPEEGLKFMVYLQKENIIDESGMPKERFSAEFPKEGPSILRIQQVVRGDSAAYFCASSPDRDSYEQYFGPGTRLTVT.

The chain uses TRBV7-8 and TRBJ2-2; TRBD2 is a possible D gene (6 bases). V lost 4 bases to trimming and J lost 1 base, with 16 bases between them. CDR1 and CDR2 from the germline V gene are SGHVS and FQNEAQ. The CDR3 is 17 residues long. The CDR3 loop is CASSSTGRIRNTGELFF. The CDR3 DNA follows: TGTGCCAGCAGCTCAACCGGGAGAATCCGGAACACCGGGGAGCTGTTTTTT.

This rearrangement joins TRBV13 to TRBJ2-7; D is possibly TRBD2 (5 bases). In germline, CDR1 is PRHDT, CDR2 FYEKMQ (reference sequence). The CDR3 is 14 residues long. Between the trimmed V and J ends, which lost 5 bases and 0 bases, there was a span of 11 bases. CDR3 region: CASSRTGSSYEQYF. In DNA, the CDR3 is TGTGCCAGCAGCCGGACGGGAAGCTCCTACGAGCAGTACTTC.

The CDR3 spells CASSYLQADTQYF. The CDR3 region has the DNA TGTGCCAGCAGCTACCTCCAGGCGGATACGCAGTATTTT. The chain carries TRBV7-9 and TRBJ2-3; no firm D call. The CDR3 has 13 amino acids. V lost 4 bases, J lost 6 bases, and 11 bases lay in between. Looked up from germline, CDR1 is SEHNR and CDR2 is FQNEAQ (reference sequence).

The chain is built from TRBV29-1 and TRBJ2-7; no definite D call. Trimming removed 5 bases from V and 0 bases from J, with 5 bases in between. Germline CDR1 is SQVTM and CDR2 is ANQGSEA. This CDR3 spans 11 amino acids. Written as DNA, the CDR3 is TGCAGCGTTAGGGTCTCCTACGAGCAGTACTTC. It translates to CSVRVSYEQYF.

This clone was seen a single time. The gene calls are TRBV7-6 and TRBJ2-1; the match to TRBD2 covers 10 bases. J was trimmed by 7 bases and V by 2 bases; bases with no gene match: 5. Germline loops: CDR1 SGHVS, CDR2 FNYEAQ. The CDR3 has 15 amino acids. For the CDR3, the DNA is TGTGCCAGCAGCTTACTAGCGGGAGTAGGGAATGAGCAGTTCTTC. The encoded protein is CASSLLAGVGNEQFF.

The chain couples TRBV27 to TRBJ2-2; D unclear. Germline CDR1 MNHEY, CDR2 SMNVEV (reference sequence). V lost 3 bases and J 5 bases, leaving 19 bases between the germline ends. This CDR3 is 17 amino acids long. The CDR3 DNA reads TGTGCCAGCAGTTTCGTCAATACGGGTTTGGTGACCGGGGAGCTGTTTTTT. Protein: CASSFVNTGLVTGELFF.

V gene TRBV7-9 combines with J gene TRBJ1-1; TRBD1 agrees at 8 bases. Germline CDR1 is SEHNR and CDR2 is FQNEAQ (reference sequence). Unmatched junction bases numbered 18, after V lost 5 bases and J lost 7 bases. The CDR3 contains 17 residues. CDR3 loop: CASSEAGTGALRGEAFF. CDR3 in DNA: TGTGCCAGCAGCGAAGCCGGGACAGGTGCCCTGAGGGGTGAAGCTTTCTTT.

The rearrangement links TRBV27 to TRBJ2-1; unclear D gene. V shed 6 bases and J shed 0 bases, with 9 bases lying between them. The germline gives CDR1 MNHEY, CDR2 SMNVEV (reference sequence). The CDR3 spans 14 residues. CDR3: CASSPDFSYNEQFF. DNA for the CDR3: TGTGCCAGCAGCCCCGACTTCTCCTACAATGAGCAGTTCTTC.

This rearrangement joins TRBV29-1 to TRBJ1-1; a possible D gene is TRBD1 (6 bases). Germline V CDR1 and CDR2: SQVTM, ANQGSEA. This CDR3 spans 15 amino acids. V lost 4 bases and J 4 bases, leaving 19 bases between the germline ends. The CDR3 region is CSVVAQGRFGTEAFF. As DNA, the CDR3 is TGCAGCGTTGTAGCTCAGGGGCGGTTTGGCACTGAAGCTTTCTTT.

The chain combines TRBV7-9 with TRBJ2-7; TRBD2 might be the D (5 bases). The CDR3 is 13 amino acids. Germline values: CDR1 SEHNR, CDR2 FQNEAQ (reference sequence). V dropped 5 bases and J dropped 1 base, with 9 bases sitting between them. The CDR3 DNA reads TGTGCCAGCAGCCGAGGGTTGTCCTACGAGCAGTACTTC. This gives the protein CASSRGLSYEQYF. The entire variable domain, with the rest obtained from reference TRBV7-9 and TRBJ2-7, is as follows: DTGVSQNPRHKITKRGQNVTFRCDPISEHNRLYWYRQTLGQGPEFLTYFQNEAQLEKSRLLSDRFSAERPKGSFSTLEIQRTEQGDSAMYLCASSRGLSYEQYFGPGTRLTVT.

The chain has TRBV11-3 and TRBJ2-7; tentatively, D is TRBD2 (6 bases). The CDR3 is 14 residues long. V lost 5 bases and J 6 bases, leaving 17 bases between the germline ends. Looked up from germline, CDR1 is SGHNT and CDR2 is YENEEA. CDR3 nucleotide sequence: TGTGCCAGCAGCCTGGGGGGAGGCCCACGCGAGCAGTACTTC. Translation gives CASSLGGGPREQYF.

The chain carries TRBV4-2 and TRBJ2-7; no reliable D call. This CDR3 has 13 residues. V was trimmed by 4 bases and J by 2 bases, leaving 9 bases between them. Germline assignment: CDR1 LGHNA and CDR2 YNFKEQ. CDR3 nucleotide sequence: TGTGCCAGCAGCCCACTGGTAGCCTACGAGCAGTACTTC. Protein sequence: CASSPLVAYEQYF.